This is a list of T cell receptor beta chains from one sample in a study of CD8+CD57+ T cells in acquired aplastic anemia. TCRdb reprocessed the reads with MiXCR, giving one entry per CDR3 protein. The table lists 400,000 to 450,000 distinct CDR3 sequences, 55% to 70% of them singletons. The sample comprised sorted CD4+, CD8+, or CD8+CD57+ T cells (not recorded which) from PBMCs. The receptors shown here come from a human donor in good health, serving as a control. Each CDR3 is given with its conserved first and last residue. A D gene is named only where the DNA matches it firmly. The size entry is marked missing in some rows and otherwise reads once, few, many or a size class.

D: TRBD1; size: -; J: TRBJ1-5; V: TRBV11-1; CDR3: CASSPQSGTGVNQPQHF; DNA: TGTGCCAGCAGCCCCCAGTCAGGGACAGGGGTCAATCAGCCCCAGCATTTT
D: -; size: -; J: TRBJ1-1; V: TRBV7-6; CDR3: CASSLEGQYTEASFF; DNA: TGTGCCAGCAGCTTAGAAGGACAGTACACTGAAGCTTCTTTCTTT
D: TRBD1; size: -; J: TRBJ1-5; V: TRBV7-2; CDR3: CASSEDFSRGHHF; DNA: TGTGCCAGCAGTGAAGACTTCTCAAGGGGGCACCATTTC
D: -; size: many; J: TRBJ1-5; V: TRBV29-1; CDR3: CSVGGGSNQPQHF; DNA: TGCAGCGTTGGGGGGGGGAGCAATCAGCCCCAGCATTTT
D: -; size: -; J: TRBJ2-1; V: TRBV7-8; CDR3: CASSCDPWNENSHNEQFF; DNA: TGTGCCAGCAGCTGCGACCCCTGGAATGAGAATTCCCACAATGAGCAGTTCTTC
D: -; size: many; J: TRBJ2-7; V: TRBV15; CDR3: CATSTRDGEYEQYF; DNA: TGTGCCACCAGCACCCGGGACGGAGAATACGAGCAGTACTTC
D: -; size: -; J: TRBJ1-2; V: TRBV7-9; CDR3: CASSPETVYGYTF; DNA: TGTGCCAGCAGCCCTGAGACGGTGTATGGCTACACCTTC
D: -; size: -; J: TRBJ1-2; V: TRBV2; CDR3: CASSTSGPTYGYTF; DNA: TGTGCCAGCAGCACGTCGGGACCGACCTATGGCTACACCTTC
D: TRBD1; size: -; J: TRBJ1-5; V: TRBV30; CDR3: CAWSGDRGRETQHF; DNA: TGTGCCTGGAGTGGAGACAGGGGGCGGGAGACCCAGCATTTT
D: -; size: -; J: TRBJ1-4; V: TRBV10-2; CDR3: CATSKGRRGEQLFF; DNA: TGTGCCACCTCTAAAGGCCGGCGCGGTGAACAGCTGTTTTTT
D: -; size: few; J: TRBJ1-6; V: TRBV24-1; CDR3: CATPGGDSPLHF; DNA: TGTGCCACCCCGGGGGGAGATTCACCCCTCCACTTT
D: TRBD1; size: -; J: TRBJ1-5; V: TRBV3-1; CDR3: CASSQGYSDRPFDQPQHF; DNA: TGTGCCAGCAGCCAAGGGTATTCGGACAGGCCCTTCGATCAGCCCCAGCATTTT
D: -; size: -; J: TRBJ1-1; V: TRBV5-4; CDR3: CASSLLAITEAFF; DNA: TGCGCCAGCAGCTTGTTGGCTATCACTGAAGCTTTCTTT
D: -; size: many; J: TRBJ2-5; V: TRBV9; CDR3: CASSVSETQYF; DNA: TGTGCCAGCAGCGTATCGGAGACCCAGTACTTC
D: -; size: -; J: TRBJ1-6; V: TRBV20-1; CDR3: CSAPGRYEQFHF; DNA: TGCAGTGCGCCGGGCAGATACGAGCAGTTCCACTTT
D: -; size: -; J: TRBJ2-3; V: TRBV7-2; CDR3: CASSSMTGADTQYF; DNA: TGTGCCAGCAGCTCGATGACCGGCGCAGATACGCAGTATTTT
D: -; size: many; J: TRBJ1-2; V: TRBV27; CDR3: CASSTTGFYGYTF; DNA: TGTGCCAGCAGCACGACAGGATTCTATGGCTACACCTTC
D: TRBD1; size: many; J: TRBJ2-1; V: TRBV25-1; CDR3: CASSDPGTGPYNEQFF; DNA: TGTGCCAGCAGTGATCCCGGGACAGGGCCCTACAATGAGCAGTTCTTC
D: -; size: -; J: TRBJ2-7; V: TRBV5-5; CDR3: CASSLVDMGFTYEQYF; DNA: TGTGCCAGCAGCCTGGTGGACATGGGGTTCACCTACGAGCAGTACTTC
D: -; size: many; J: TRBJ1-5; V: TRBV19; CDR3: CASSIGTRQHF; DNA: TGTGCCAGTAGTATCGGGACACGGCAGCATTTT
D: -; size: -; J: TRBJ2-5; V: TRBV10-3; CDR3: CAISHDRGETQYF; DNA: TGTGCCATCAGCCACGACCGGGGGGAGACCCAGTACTTC
D: -; size: -; J: TRBJ1-2; V: TRBV6-5; CDR3: CASSYIGHGDCGYTF; DNA: TGTGCCAGCAGTTACATAGGGCACGGCGACTGTGGCTACACCTTC
D: -; size: once; J: TRBJ2-3; V: TRBV9; CDR3: CASSLDSTLIGFQDTQYF; DNA: TGTGCCAGCAGCCTCGACAGTACGCTCATCGGATTTCAAGATACGCAGTATTTT
D: -; size: -; J: TRBJ1-1; V: TRBV6-5; CDR3: CATSDRNTEAFF; DNA: TGTGCCACCAGTGATCGGAACACTGAAGCTTTCTTT
D: -; size: many; J: TRBJ2-2; V: TRBV4-1; CDR3: CASSQGRDPGGELFF; DNA: TGCGCCAGCAGCCAAGGGAGGGATCCCGGCGGGGAGCTGTTTTTT
D: -; size: many; J: TRBJ2-5; V: TRBV7-2; CDR3: CASSLGEGGRGQETQYF; DNA: TGTGCCAGCAGCTTAGGGGAGGGGGGGAGAGGCCAAGAGACCCAGTACTTC
D: -; size: -; J: TRBJ1-2; V: TRBV9; CDR3: CASSVAGEGNYERYTF; DNA: TGTGCCAGCAGCGTAGCGGGTGAGGGAAACTACGAGCGCTACACCTTC
D: -; size: many; J: TRBJ1-2; V: TRBV30; CDR3: CAWRSPGENYGYTF; DNA: TGTGCCTGGAGGTCTCCGGGAGAGAACTATGGCTACACCTTC
D: -; size: many; J: TRBJ1-1; V: TRBV27; CDR3: CASRGYLVNTEAFF; DNA: TGTGCCAGCAGGGGCTACCTGGTGAACACTGAAGCTTTCTTT
D: -; size: few; J: TRBJ1-2; V: TRBV19; CDR3: CASTPPGQPNYGYTF; DNA: TGTGCCAGTACCCCCCCAGGACAGCCTAACTATGGCTACACCTTC
D: TRBD2; size: few; J: TRBJ2-7; V: TRBV20-1; CDR3: CSAPGTSDYEQYF; DNA: TGCAGTGCTCCCGGGACTAGCGACTACGAGCAGTACTTC
D: TRBD2; size: few; J: TRBJ2-7; V: TRBV15; CDR3: CATSRGPSGGYEQYF; DNA: TGTGCCACCAGCAGGGGTCCTAGCGGGGGCTACGAGCAGTACTTC
D: -; size: -; J: TRBJ2-1; V: TRBV29-1; CDR3: CSALNNEQFF; DNA: TGCAGCGCTCTTAACAATGAGCAGTTCTTC
D: -; size: many; J: TRBJ2-7; V: TRBV7-8; CDR3: CASSLGLGGLYEQYF; DNA: TGTGCCAGCAGCCTCGGCCTGGGAGGACTTTACGAGCAGTACTTC
D: -; size: -; J: TRBJ2-1; V: TRBV19; CDR3: CASSVGGNQAQQFF; DNA: TGTGCCAGCAGCGTAGGAGGGAACCAAGCCCAGCAGTTCTTC
D: TRBD1; size: once; J: TRBJ1-6; V: TRBV2; CDR3: CASSASGGHATKYSGPF; DNA: TGTGCCAGCAGCGCGTCAGGGGGGCATGCGACCAAGTACTCCGGCCCCTTT
D: TRBD1; size: -; J: TRBJ2-7; V: TRBV24-1; CDR3: CATSRTGGYEQYF; DNA: TGTGCCACCAGTCGGACAGGGGGCTACGAGCAGTACTTC
D: -; size: few; J: TRBJ1-4; V: TRBV15; CDR3: CATRGLGRGEKLFF; DNA: TGTGCCACCAGAGGTCTAGGGCGCGGGGAAAAACTGTTTTTT
D: -; size: -; J: TRBJ1-6; V: TRBV2; CDR3: CASGGTVENSPLHF; DNA: TGTGCCAGCGGTGGGACTGTTGAGAATTCACCCCTCCACTTT
D: -; size: once; J: TRBJ1-6; V: TRBV7-3; CDR3: CASSLGPNNQPLHF; DNA: TGTGCCAGCAGCTTAGGGCCAAATAATCAGCCCCTCCACTTT
D: -; size: many; J: TRBJ1-4; V: TRBV29-1; CDR3: CSVSRGSEKLFF; DNA: TGCAGCGTTAGCCGGGGAAGTGAAAAACTGTTTTTT
D: -; size: many; J: TRBJ2-5; V: TRBV7-2; CDR3: CASSVETQYF; DNA: TGTGCCAGCAGCGTAGAGACCCAGTACTTC
D: TRBD1; size: -; J: TRBJ1-6; V: TRBV20-1; CDR3: CSASSSDRTPSSPLHF; DNA: TGCAGTGCCAGCAGCTCGGACAGGACTCCTAGTTCACCCCTCCACTTT
D: -; size: -; J: TRBJ2-3; V: TRBV7-2; CDR3: CASSLKRTARDPVQYF; DNA: TGTGCCAGCAGCTTAAAACGGACAGCAAGAGACCCAGTACAGTATTTT
D: TRBD2; size: -; J: TRBJ2-1; V: TRBV20-1; CDR3: CSARTTSGRPYNEQFF; DNA: TGCAGTGCTAGAACAACTAGCGGTAGGCCCTACAATGAGCAGTTCTTC
D: -; size: -; J: TRBJ1-6; V: TRBV7-9; CDR3: CAGTRHGEHSPLHF; DNA: TGTGCCGGCACAAGACACGGGGAACATTCACCCCTCCACTTT
D: -; size: -; J: TRBJ2-1; V: TRBV12-3/TRBV12-4; CDR3: CASTRVGDNEQFF; DNA: TGTGCCAGCACCCGTGTGGGAGACAATGAGCAGTTCTTC
D: TRBD1; size: -; J: TRBJ2-7; V: TRBV7-9; CDR3: CARRSNRGQNVQYF; DNA: TGTGCCAGGAGGAGCAACAGGGGGCAAAATGTGCAGTACTTC
D: TRBD1; size: -; J: TRBJ1-2; V: TRBV25-1; CDR3: CASSGWDRSNYGYTF; DNA: TGTGCCAGCAGTGGATGGGACAGGTCTAACTATGGCTACACCTTC
D: -; size: few; J: TRBJ2-2; V: TRBV7-2; CDR3: CASSLITGELFF; DNA: TGTGCCAGCAGCCTAATCACCGGGGAGCTGTTTTTT
D: -; size: -; J: TRBJ1-4; V: TRBV10-3; CDR3: CASRSRGGDEKLFF; DNA: TGTGCCAGCAGATCAAGGGGTGGAGATGAAAAACTGTTTTTT
D: -; size: many; J: TRBJ1-2; V: TRBV4-2; CDR3: CASSQQMTTNYGYTF; DNA: TGTGCCAGCAGCCAACAAATGACAACTAACTATGGCTACACCTTC
D: -; size: many; J: TRBJ1-2; V: TRBV7-2; CDR3: CASSLGAGKTDNYGYTF; DNA: TGTGCCAGCAGCTTAGGGGCAGGGAAGACGGATAACTATGGCTACACCTTC
D: TRBD1; size: -; J: TRBJ1-5; V: TRBV6-5; CDR3: CAKTSGTGVNQPQHF; DNA: TGCGCCAAGACATCCGGGACAGGGGTCAATCAGCCCCAGCATTTT
D: -; size: few; J: TRBJ1-5; V: TRBV10-3; CDR3: CATTPAGNQPQHF; DNA: TGTGCCACCACCCCGGCGGGCAATCAGCCCCAGCATTTT